One and the same sample provided the 4 T cell receptor beta chains below, sequenced in a study of T cells in Graves' hyperthyroidism and ophthalmopathy. TCR beta CDR3 regions were amplified from RNA transcripts. The HTBI primer set drove a first-round RT-PCR of the TCR CDR3. Each CDR3 protein gets one entry after TCRdb re-called the multiplex PCR reads with MiXCR. This sample carries 370,000 or so distinct CDR3 sequences, roughly 25% of them seen once, and the ten largest clones take roughly 70%. Specimen: blood. The receptors originated from a man aged 45-65 years with Graves' hyperthyroidism.

The table lists this clonotype with many counts. V and J are TRBV3-1 and TRBJ1-1, with D tentatively TRBD1 (5 bases). The CDR3 has 14 residues. V was clipped by 4 bases and J by 0 bases, with 9 bases between them. Germline loops: CDR1 LGHDT, CDR2 YNNKEL (reference sequence). Here the CDR3 DNA reads TGTGCCAGCAGCCTCGGGACGGTGAACACTGAAGCTTTCTTT. The encoded protein is CASSLGTVNTEAFF.

This clonotype was seen many times. The V and J genes are TRBV3-1 and TRBJ2-1, with 8 bases matching TRBD2. Germline CDR1 is LGHDT and CDR2 is YNNKEL (reference sequence). This CDR3 has 15 residues. Unmatched junction bases numbered 9, after V lost 7 bases and J lost 4 bases. Written as DNA, the CDR3 is TGTGCCAGCACAAAGGAGGTAGCGGGGTACAATGAGCAGTTCTTC. Protein product: CASTKEVAGYNEQFF.

This clonotype was detected only a few times. A junction boundary mismatches the germline segment, possibly from a read error. This rearrangement joins TRBV7-9 to TRBJ2-7; unclear D gene. Per the germline V gene, CDR1 is SEHNR and CDR2 is FQNEAQ (reference sequence). This CDR3 spans 12 amino acids. The CDR3 DNA reads TGTGCCCGCAGCTTACCGGCCTACGAGCAGTACTTC. It specifies CARSLPAYEQYF.

V and J are TRBV2 and TRBJ2-1, with D maybe TRBD2 (6 bases). Germline values: CDR1 SNHLY, CDR2 FYNNEI. V was clipped by 5 bases and J by 6 bases, with 17 bases between them. CDR3 length: 15 amino acids. The CDR3 reads CASSSPGLPANEQFF. The CDR3 nucleotides read TGTGCCAGCAGTTCCCCGGGACTCCCAGCCAATGAGCAGTTCTTC.